This TCR beta chain was captured in a study of T cell repertoires in cytomegalovirus infection. Study summary: Researchers turned to recently identified HLA-C-restricted CMV epitopes as well as well-studied HLA-B-restricted ones. An indication of both CMV infection and matching HLA type came from public TCR beta signatures.

TCRdb itself ran the reads through MiXCR, one entry per CDR3 protein. The sample includes 700,000 to 850,000 distinct CDR3 sequences, less than 35% of them seen just once. Study-wide findings and caveats: Clonotype analysis showed dominance of the ex vivo response by HLA-C-restricted CMV-specific TCR beta clonotypes. Cumulative frequency (of public TCR beta family members) identified carriers of CMV plus the relevant HLA.

As concerns this clonotype: Its target is unknown.

This TCR was sampled from a human donor in good health (CMV status not recorded). Some clones in this sample may be carry-over from other donors' samples. Sequenced material: cultured CD8+ T cells from PBMCs, taken from culture after CMV antigen stimulation.

The CDR3 spells CASSYPSSGGLQYF. The DNA of the CDR3 is TGTGCCAGCAGCTATCCATCCAGCGGGGGCCTGCAGTACTTC. V gene TRBV7-9 combines with J gene TRBJ2-5, with TRBD2 identical over 8 bases. The trim removed 4 bases at V and 11 bases at J, leaving 12 bases unmatched. This CDR3 comprises 14 residues. Germline-derived CDR1 and CDR2 are SEHNR and FQNEAQ (reference sequence).